Given below is one T cell receptor beta chain in context. Its antigen remains unknown. This specimen comes from a study of cytomegalovirus exposure and HLA in healthy donors. Study information: The 130 or so validation repertoires, a later analysis reported, used the same platform as the 650 to 800 repertoires from the first cohort. The study, taken as a whole, reports: Specificity for CMV antigens was confirmed in vitro for a few of the CMV-associated chains. Cytomegalovirus association was listed for under 200 TCR beta chains.

The donors formed part of the roughly 120-subject validation cohort, distinct from the approximately 640-subject first cohort. Sequencing used immunoSEQ multiplex PCR; TCRdb keeps in-frame clones, though not all of them. The sample carries 150,000 to 200,000 clones, about 89% recorded once. V lost 7 bases and J lost 1, with 13 bases in between. The CDR3 totals 15 residues. Germline V CDR1 and CDR2: MNHNS, SASEGT. This receptor was taken from a man aged 25 to 45 in good health and CMV-seropositive. The source material was PBMCs. The chain is built from TRBV6-1 and TRBJ2-2; tentatively, D is TRBD1 (7 bases). CDR3 amino acids: CASTRQGLNTGELFF. CDR3 DNA: TGTGCCAGCACCAGACAGGGACTGAACACCGGGGAGCTGTTTTTT.